The 4 T cell receptor beta chains below come from one sample, sequenced in a study of blood T cells in healthy people across ages (dated by TCRdb to about 2015). The library was generated by 5' RACE. TCRdb shows the sequencer as Illumina HiSeq 2500. A second PCR of about 7 to 12 cycles was performed with a sample-barcoded 5' primer and a J-beta primer mix. Using fastp at Q25 and MiXCR, TCRdb reprocessed the public reads and kept productive beta chains. All rows with the same CDR3 protein become a single entry with the most common DNA and genes. For this sample there are around 1,500,000 distinct CDR3 sequences; roughly 30% appear just once. The top ten hold about 7.7% of the sample. The specimen sequenced was blood. The receptors come from a woman in her twenties or thirties in good health.

The V and J genes are TRBV28 and TRBJ2-3; D could derive from TRBD1 or TRBD2 (5 bases each). Deletions cut 5 bases from V and 0 bases from J, with 15 bases between. The CDR3 is 16 amino acids. The germline V gene has CDR1 MDHEN and CDR2 SYDVKM. CDR3 sequence (DNA): TGTGCCAGCAGTCCCTCGTTTGAGGGGAGCACAGATACGCAGTATTTT. Translating gives CASSPSFEGSTDTQYF.

This clonotype was counted between two and nine times. The V call is TRBV6-1, the J call TRBJ1-1, with D possibly being TRBD1 (5 bases). The germline gives CDR1 MNHNS, CDR2 SASEGT. This CDR3 has 12 residues. Trimming removed 8 bases at V and 7 bases at J, with 14 bases between. The CDR3 loop reads CASQYSGGEAFF. For the CDR3, the DNA is TGTGCCAGCCAATACAGTGGGGGTGAAGCTTTCTTT.

The chain combines TRBV29-1 with TRBJ2-1, with a weak D call TRBD1 (6 bases). The V end was cut by 2 bases, the J end by 8 bases, with 19 bases between. The CDR3 spans 15 residues. Per the germline V gene, CDR1 is SQVTM and CDR2 is ANQGSEA. CDR3 amino acids: CSVEYQDSTFDEQFF. DNA of the CDR3: TGCAGCGTTGAATATCAGGACAGTACCTTCGATGAGCAGTTCTTC.

V gene TRBV12-3 or TRBV12-4 combines with J gene TRBJ1-1; D remains unclear. V was cut by 7 bases and J by 5 bases, with 14 bases left in between. This CDR3 comprises 13 residues. CDR3 DNA sequence: TGTGCCAGCAACTTGTGGGGTCGAACTGAAGCTTTCTTT. It translates to CASNLWGRTEAFF.